Here is one T cell receptor beta chain with its context. The data originate from a study of glioma-infiltrating T cells after dendritic cell vaccination. Study details: Dendritic cells derived from monocytes and pulsed with autologous tumor lysate formed the vaccine.

CDR3 length: 16 residues. Looked up from germline, CDR1 is SGHTA and CDR2 is FQGTGA. Trimming removed 3 bases from V and 2 bases from J; junction bases left unmatched: 5. All glioblastoma patients lacked an isocitrate dehydrogenase mutation. Libraries were prepared by immunoSEQ multiplex PCR; TCRdb keeps only in-frame clonotypes and omits some of them. The sample lists over 55,000 clones; around 86% were seen once. This chain joins TRBV7-3 and TRBJ2-2; 8 bases map to TRBD2. Sequences were derived from blood, sampled before dendritic cell vaccination. This receptor was obtained from a human donor with glioblastoma. As DNA, the CDR3 is TGTGCCAGCAGCTTTTCGCGGGGGGCTAACACCGGGGAGCTGTTTTTT. Its protein is CASSFSRGANTGELFF.